The next 25 T cell receptor beta chains were all read from a single sample in a study of blood T cell repertoires in COVID-19. Libraries were prepared by immunoSEQ multiplex PCR; TCRdb keeps only in-frame clonotypes and omits some of them. The repertoire holds 100,000 to 150,000 clones, with roughly nine tenths as singletons. Sequenced material: peripheral blood. The receptors originated from a man aged 45-60 years with active COVID-19.

This clone came up once. CDR3 sequence (DNA): TGTGCCAGCGGTTTTTATAACAGTGGAAATGGCTACACCTTC. Its protein is CASGFYNSGNGYTF. The chain is built from TRBV7-2 and TRBJ1-2; no clear D gene. The germline V gene has CDR1 SGHTA and CDR2 FQGNSA. V lost 8 bases and J lost 6, with 19 bases in between. CDR3 length: 14 amino acids.

The rearrangement uses TRBV6-6 and TRBJ2-3, with 9 bases fitting TRBD1. The V and J ends lost 5 bases and 8 bases, in that order; junction bases with no gene match: 17. The CDR3 totals 17 residues. CDR1 and CDR2 from the germline V gene are MNHNY and SVGAGI (reference sequence). The DNA for the CDR3 is TGTGCCAGCAGTCCCATCCTACCGGGACAGGGCCCCCCTACGCAGTATTTT. Its translation: CASSPILPGQGPPTQYF.

The gene calls are TRBV3-1 (or the pseudogene TRBV3-2) and TRBJ1-6; 8 nucleotides line up with TRBD1. CDR1 is LGHDT, CDR2 YNNKEL, per germline (reference sequence). CDR3 length: 14 residues. V shed 1 base and J 11 bases; nucleotides not matched to a gene: 4. The CDR3 loop reads CASSQGTGKTPLHF. Written as DNA, the CDR3 is TGTGCCAGCAGCCAAGGGACAGGGAAAACACCCCTCCACTTT.

The V gene is TRBV27, the J gene TRBJ2-6; perhaps TRBD1 as D (6 bases). The V gene lost 8 bases and the J gene lost 0 bases, with 11 bases spanning the gap. This CDR3 comprises 15 residues. Germline assignment: CDR1 MNHEY and CDR2 SMNVEV (reference sequence). The CDR3 coding sequence is TGTGCCAGCCGTCAGGGGCTCTCTGGGGCCAACGTCCTGACTTTC. It is translated as CASRQGLSGANVLTF.

In this sample, this clone turned up a few times. The chain uses TRBV18 and TRBJ2-2, with 11 bases aligning to TRBD2. V was clipped by 4 bases and J by 6 bases; unmatched bases: 10. The CDR3 has 17 amino acids. Per the germline V gene, CDR1 is KGHSH and CDR2 is LQKENI. CDR3 DNA sequence: TGTGCCAGCTCACTTAAACCGGGACTAGCGGTCGCCGGGGAGCTGTTTTTT. This encodes CASSLKPGLAVAGELFF.

This sequence joins TRBV29-1 and TRBJ2-5; possible D gene TRBD1, 8 bases. Germline V gives CDR1 SQVTM, CDR2 ANQGSEA. Trimming removed 7 bases from V and 5 bases from J, with 14 bases in between. The CDR3 has 12 residues. CDR3 DNA sequence: TGCAGCGGGGGGGGACAGGTTGAGACCCAGTACTTC. It translates to CSGGGQVETQYF. The full variable domain, with the rest looked up from reference TRBV29-1 and TRBJ2-5, is SAVISQKPSRDICQRGTSLTIQCQVDSQVTMMFWYRQQPGQSLTLIATANQGSEATYESGFVIDKFPISRPNLTFSTLTVSNMSPEDSSIYLCSGGGQVETQYFGPGTRLLVL.

The J gene is TRBJ1-3, the V gene TRBV3-1 (or the pseudogene TRBV3-2); D unclear. This CDR3 is built from 17 residues. Germline values: CDR1 LGHDT, CDR2 YNNKEL (reference sequence). V shed 3 bases and J shed 3 bases, with 18 bases lying between them. The CDR3 here is CASSHPLDGRGGNTIYF. CDR3 DNA: TGTGCCAGCAGCCATCCACTCGACGGGCGGGGTGGAAACACCATATATTTT.

This chain connects TRBV3-1 (or the pseudogene TRBV3-2) to TRBJ1-2; TRBD1 aligns across 9 bases. Germline V gene data show CDR1 as LGHDT and CDR2 as YNNKEL (reference sequence). V shed 6 bases and J 8 bases; nucleotides not matched to a gene: 16. The CDR3 totals 16 residues. Here the CDR3 DNA reads TGTGCCAGCAGTGACTCTTGGACAGGGGTGGCCCGGGGCTACACCTTC. It specifies CASSDSWTGVARGYTF.

The chain has TRBV6-6 and TRBJ1-2; D might be TRBD1 (6 bases). Germline loops: CDR1 MNHNY, CDR2 SVGAGI (reference sequence). This CDR3 is 15 amino acids long. Trimming removed 2 bases from V and 7 bases from J, with 17 bases in between. The CDR3 loop is CASSYEDSVLGGYTF. CDR3 DNA: TGTGCCAGCAGTTACGAGGACAGCGTCTTGGGTGGCTACACCTTC.

V usage is TRBV9 and J usage is TRBJ1-1; the match to TRBD1 covers 9 bases. Per germline, CDR1 SGDLS and CDR2 YYNGEE. The CDR3 sequence is 15 residues long. V lost 4 bases and J lost 4; bases outside the gene matches: 8. The CDR3 region has the DNA TGTGCCAGCAGCCGAACACAGGGGGCAGGCACTGAAGCTTTCTTT. Translating it yields CASSRTQGAGTEAFF.

This chain joins TRBV30 and TRBJ2-2; D unresolved. This CDR3 comprises 16 residues. V was shortened by 2 bases and J by 2 bases, with 15 bases between the two germline ends. Looked up from germline, CDR1 is GTSNPN and CDR2 is SVGIG (reference sequence). The CDR3: CAWSLSPTRNTGELFF. The CDR3 DNA reads TGTGCCTGGAGTCTATCCCCGACACGTAACACCGGGGAGCTGTTTTTT.

This clone was found once. The J gene is TRBJ1-3, the V gene TRBV6-1, with D possibly matching TRBD1 (5 bases). From germline, CDR1 is MNHNS and CDR2 SASEGT. This CDR3 comprises 16 residues. V lost 0 bases and J lost 0, with 9 bases in between. The CDR3, as DNA: TGTGCCAGCAGTGAAGCTGACGGACACTCTGGAAACACCATATATTTT. Amino acid sequence: CASSEADGHSGNTIYF.

V gene TRBV7-2 combines with J gene TRBJ2-1, with D tentatively TRBD2 (6 bases). Germline-derived CDR1 and CDR2 are SGHTA and FQGNSA. This CDR3 comprises 16 residues. Trimming shortened V by 0 bases and J by 2 bases, and 11 bases separated the two germline ends. DNA of the CDR3: TGTGCCAGCAGCTTAGCTGGTAGCGGAACCTACAATGAGCAGTTCTTC. Its translation is CASSLAGSGTYNEQFF.

The chain couples TRBV27 to TRBJ1-1; D is unresolved. Trimming cost V 7 bases and J 1 base, with 4 bases left between them. CDR3 length equals 11 residues. CDR1 and CDR2 from the germline V gene are MNHEY and SMNVEV (reference sequence). The CDR3 nucleotides read TGTGCCAGCATCCGGAACACTGAAGCTTTCTTT. Its protein product is CASIRNTEAFF.

The V and J genes are TRBV2 and TRBJ1-1, with D perhaps matching TRBD1 (6 bases). Germline V gene lookup returns CDR1 SNHLY and CDR2 FYNNEI. This CDR3 has 13 residues. Trimming took 8 bases from V and 1 from J, leaving 11 bases between them. CDR3 amino acids: CASVGGRNTEAFF. The CDR3, as DNA: TGTGCCAGCGTGGGGGGGCGGAACACTGAAGCTTTCTTT.

Turning to this clone: The same CDR3 arises from other DNA sequences in this sample as well. The chain couples TRBV29-1 to TRBJ1-1; TRBD1 matches 7 bases. CDR3 size: 13 residues. Germline loops: CDR1 SQVTM, CDR2 ANQGSEA. Unmatched junction bases numbered 5, after V lost 7 bases and J lost 0 bases. This CDR3 reads CSGERGLNTEAFF. CDR3 DNA: TGCAGCGGGGAGAGGGGGCTGAACACTGAAGCTTTCTTT. The full variable domain, rest sourced from reference TRBV29-1 and TRBJ1-1, is SAVISQKPSRDICQRGTSLTIQCQVDSQVTMMFWYRQQPGQSLTLIATANQGSEATYESGFVIDKFPISRPNLTFSTLTVSNMSPEDSSIYLCSGERGLNTEAFFGQGTRLTVV.

This rearrangement joins TRBV19 to TRBJ2-3; 7 bases line up with TRBD2. This CDR3 spans 16 amino acids. The V and J ends lost 5 bases and 2 bases, in that order; junction bases with no gene match: 10. Germline assignment: CDR1 LNHDA and CDR2 SQIVND (reference sequence). As DNA, the CDR3 is TGTGCCAGTAGTCAAATGGGGGGAGGGGACACAGATACGCAGTATTTT. Protein sequence: CASSQMGGGDTDTQYF.

The chain carries TRBV3-1 (or the pseudogene TRBV3-2) and TRBJ2-5, with TRBD2 matching 10 bases. The junction had 5 bases not matched to a gene; V was cut back by 0 bases and J by 7 bases. The CDR3 sequence is 15 residues long. Germline CDR1 is LGHDT and CDR2 is YNNKEL (reference sequence). The CDR3 loop reads CASSQDSGGWVTQYF. In DNA, the CDR3 is TGTGCCAGCAGCCAAGATAGCGGGGGGTGGGTGACCCAGTACTTC.

The V gene is TRBV5-8, the J gene TRBJ2-7, with TRBD1 identical over 8 bases. The germline V gene has CDR1 SGHTS and CDR2 YDEGEE. Unmatched junction bases numbered 7, after V lost 3 bases and J lost 2 bases. This CDR3 contains 15 residues. The CDR3 DNA sequence: TGTGCCAGCAGCTCCGGGACAGGCCTAACCTACGAGCAGTACTTC. Protein: CASSSGTGLTYEQYF.

V is TRBV30 and J is TRBJ1-4; perhaps TRBD1 as D (6 bases). The length of the CDR3 is 14 residues. The ends were cut back, 0 bases at V and 8 bases at J, with 13 bases in the middle. Germline loops: CDR1 GTSNPN, CDR2 SVGIG (reference sequence). The CDR3 protein is CAWSVLVTGEKLFF. For the CDR3, the DNA is TGTGCCTGGAGTGTATTGGTCACAGGGGAAAAACTGTTTTTT.

The chain joins TRBV5-3 to TRBJ1-3, with TRBD1 as a possible D gene (5 bases). TRBV5-3 is an open reading frame, and its role is uncertain. The CDR3 is 16 amino acids. V was trimmed by 1 base and J by 3 bases, leaving 14 bases between them. CDR3 sequence (DNA): TGTGCCAGAAGCTTGTTGGCCATCCAGGGTGGAAACACCATATATTTT. Translated, it gives CARSLLAIQGGNTIYF.

The chain carries TRBV11-2 and TRBJ1-5; 10 bases are a match to TRBD1. This CDR3 comprises 16 residues. CDR1 is SGHAT, CDR2 FQNNGV, per germline. Trimming cost V 1 base and J 2 bases; bases outside gene matches: 2. In DNA form, the CDR3 reads TGTGCCAGCAGCTTAGGGACAGGGGGTGGCAATCAGCCCCAGCATTTT. Translating it yields CASSLGTGGGNQPQHF. The full variable domain, in which reference TRBV11-2 and TRBJ1-5 provide the parts outside the CDR3, is EAGVAQSPRYKIIEKRQSVAFWCNPISGHATLYWYQQILGQGPKLLIQFQNNGVVDDSQLPKDRFSAERLKGVDSTLKIQPAKLEDSAVYLCASSLGTGGGNQPQHFGDGTRLSIL.

The J gene is TRBJ2-1, the V gene TRBV11-1, with TRBD2 identical over 8 bases. The germline V gene encodes CDR1 SGHAT and CDR2 FQDESV (reference sequence). The CDR3 sequence is 15 residues long. Germline trimming cut 5 bases from V and 3 bases from J; bases unmatched to any gene: 6. CDR3 residues: CASSQAGAYYNEQFF. Written as DNA, the CDR3 is TGTGCCAGCAGCCAAGCGGGGGCCTACTACAATGAGCAGTTCTTC.

This chain connects TRBV6-6 to TRBJ2-3, with TRBD2 matching 10 bases. V shed 5 bases and J 0 bases; nucleotides not matched to a gene: 5. The germline V gene has CDR1 MNHNY and CDR2 SVGAGI (reference sequence). This CDR3 spans 16 amino acids. The CDR3 reads CASSMIAGGSTDTQYF. The CDR3 coding sequence is TGTGCCAGCAGTATGATAGCGGGAGGAAGCACAGATACGCAGTATTTT.

The CDR3 region has the DNA TGTGCCAGCAGCTTCCCGGGCCCCGAGGGTAGGAATGAGCAGTTCTTC. It specifies CASSFPGPEGRNEQFF. The chain recombines TRBV11-3 with TRBJ2-1; TRBD2 is a possible D gene (5 bases). The germline gives CDR1 SGHNT, CDR2 YENEEA. The CDR3 is 16 residues long. The V end lost 3 bases, the J end lost 7 bases, and 19 bases lay between the germline ends. Complete variable domain (other parts from reference TRBV11-3 and TRBJ2-1): EAGVVQSPRYKIIEKKQPVAFWCNPISGHNTLYWYLQNLGQGPELLIRYENEEAVDDSQLPKDRFSAERLKGVDSTLKIQPAELGDSAVYLCASSFPGPEGRNEQFFGPGTRLTVL.